These 19 T cell receptor beta chains originate from one sample sequenced in a study of cytomegalovirus exposure and HLA in healthy donors. Amplification used 60 Vbeta primers and 13 Jbeta primers. Profiling relied on immunoSEQ multiplex PCR, and the TCRdb table lists in-frame clones only, not all of them. The data hold tens of thousands of clones, with roughly 79% observed a single time. The source material was PBMCs. The receptors shown here come from a man between 35 and 55 years old in good health and CMV-seronegative.

The chain combines TRBV7-2 with TRBJ1-2; 7 bases are shared with TRBD1. Germline V gene data show CDR1 as SGHTA and CDR2 as FQGNSA. Unmatched junction bases numbered 7, after V lost 5 bases and J lost 4 bases. The CDR3 has 14 amino acids. CDR3 sequence reads: CASSPGGTVYGYTF. Here the CDR3 DNA reads TGTGCCAGCAGCCCGGGGGGGACAGTCTATGGCTACACCTTC.

This clone was counted once. This rearrangement joins TRBV7-2 to TRBJ2-3; D gene ambiguous. V was pared by 3 bases and J by 5 bases, with 9 bases between. From germline, CDR1 is SGHTA and CDR2 FQGNSA. CDR3 length: 13 amino acids. This chain's CDR3 is CASSFSSGDTQYF. The DNA for the CDR3 is TGTGCCAGCAGCTTTTCATCGGGAGATACGCAGTATTTT.

To note about this clone: At the DNA level, this CDR3 is encoded by other sequences in the same sample as well. The V and J genes are TRBV2 and TRBJ2-7, with 11 nucleotides matching TRBD2. V was pared by 6 bases and J by 0 bases, with 1 base of the junction left unmatched. Germline V gene data show CDR1 as SNHLY and CDR2 as FYNNEI. CDR3 length: 14 residues. CDR3 sequence reads: CASRGLAVSYEQYF. The CDR3 region has the DNA TGTGCCAGCAGGGGACTAGCGGTCTCCTACGAGCAGTACTTC. Complete variable domain (other parts from reference TRBV2 and TRBJ2-7): EPEVTQTPSHQVTQMGQEVILRCVPISNHLYFYWYRQILGQKVEFLVSFYNNEISEKSEIFDDQFSVERPDGSNFTLKIRSTKLEDSAMYFCASRGLAVSYEQYFGPGTRLTVT.

J is TRBJ2-7 and V is TRBV5-1, with TRBD2 matching over 10 bases. With 0 bases clipped from V and 7 bases from J, the junction kept 13 bases outside the gene matches. Germline CDR1 SGHRS, CDR2 YFSETQ. The CDR3 extends over 17 amino acids. This CDR3 reads CASSLVGTSGITSEQYF. CDR3 nucleotides: TGCGCCAGCAGCTTGGTCGGTACTAGCGGGATAACTAGTGAGCAGTACTTC.

The chain couples TRBV10-3 to TRBJ2-2; TRBD1 matches at 7 bases. Unmatched junction bases numbered 13, after V lost 3 bases and J lost 6 bases. Germline values: CDR1 ENHRY, CDR2 SYGVKD. The CDR3 sequence is 17 residues long. The DNA of the CDR3 is TGTGCCATCAGTGACCAACGACAGGGCGGTCGGCCCGGGGAGCTGTTTTTT. Its protein product is CAISDQRQGGRPGELFF.

This rearrangement joins TRBV7-9 to TRBJ2-1; 7 bases agree with TRBD2. The trim removed 3 bases at V and 15 bases at J, leaving 14 bases unmatched. The length of the CDR3 is 14 residues. Germline loops: CDR1 SEHNR, CDR2 FQNEAQ (reference sequence). The CDR3 spells CASSFISGDPRGFF. The DNA for the CDR3 is TGTGCCAGCAGCTTCATAAGCGGGGACCCTAGGGGGTTCTTC. Variable domain in full (rest from reference TRBV7-9 and TRBJ2-1): DTGVSQNPRHKITKRGQNVTFRCDPISEHNRLYWYRQTLGQGPEFLTYFQNEAQLEKSRLLSDRFSAERPKGSFSTLEIQRTEQGDSAMYLCASSFISGDPRGFFGPGTRLTVL.

This chain connects TRBV5-1 to TRBJ2-5; D is possibly TRBD1 (6 bases). The CDR3 totals 11 residues. The germline V and J ends were trimmed by 6 bases and 4 bases, with 7 bases remaining between them. The germline gives CDR1 SGHRS, CDR2 YFSETQ. The CDR3 protein is CASKGGETQYF. The CDR3 DNA reads as TGCGCCAGCAAAGGGGGAGAGACCCAGTACTTC.

J is TRBJ1-2 and V is TRBV28; TRBD1 agrees at 10 bases. Germline loops: CDR1 MDHEN, CDR2 SYDVKM. The CDR3 consists of 14 residues. Trimming removed 5 bases from V and 4 bases from J; junction bases left unmatched: 4. CDR3 residues: CASSGTGESYGYTF. The CDR3 nucleotides read TGTGCCAGCAGTGGGACAGGGGAATCCTATGGCTACACCTTC.

This clone was picked up one time. The rearrangement uses TRBV28 and TRBJ2-7, with D perhaps matching TRBD2 (6 bases). The ends were cut back, 6 bases at V and 1 base at J, with 19 bases in the middle. CDR1 is MDHEN and CDR2 is SYDVKM in the germline V gene. The CDR3 has 16 residues. The CDR3 here is CASRPVGSGLSYEQYF. The CDR3 nucleotides are TGTGCCAGCAGGCCTGTGGGTAGCGGTCTTTCCTACGAGCAGTACTTC. Variable domain in full (rest from reference TRBV28 and TRBJ2-7): DVKVTQSSRYLVKRTGEKVFLECVQDMDHENMFWYRQDPGLGLRLIYFSYDVKMKEKGDIPEGYSVSREKKERFSLILESASTNQTSMYLCASRPVGSGLSYEQYFGPGTRLTVT.

The gene calls are TRBV5-1 and TRBJ2-1, with D possibly being TRBD1 (5 bases). The germline V gene encodes CDR1 SGHRS and CDR2 YFSETQ. The CDR3 runs to 19 residues. Trimming removed 0 bases at V and 5 bases at J, with 24 bases between. CDR3 in amino acids: CASSLVPQGVVSRDNEQFF. CDR3 nucleotides: TGCGCCAGCAGCTTGGTCCCCCAGGGTGTGGTATCCCGGGACAATGAGCAGTTCTTC.

The J gene is TRBJ1-5, the V gene TRBV6-5, with D possibly TRBD1 on 6 matching bases. The CDR3 contains 15 residues. Trimming pared 4 bases from V and 1 base from J, leaving 11 bases between. The germline V gene encodes CDR1 MNHEY and CDR2 SVGAGI. Here the CDR3 reads CASSSNGQSNQPQHF. Here the CDR3 DNA reads TGTGCCAGCAGTTCAAACGGACAGAGCAATCAGCCCCAGCATTTT.

This chain connects TRBV19 to TRBJ1-2; D call uncertain. The V end lost 4 bases, the J end lost 9 bases, and 15 bases lay between the germline ends. CDR3 length: 13 residues. CDR1 is LNHDA and CDR2 is SQIVND in the germline V gene (reference sequence). In DNA, the CDR3 is TGTGCCAGTAGTAACAGACGCCTCCCGCGCTACACCTTC. Encoded protein: CASSNRRLPRYTF. Together with reference TRBV19 and TRBJ1-2, the CDR3 gives the full variable domain: DGGITQSPKYLFRKEGQNVTLSCEQNLNHDAMYWYRQDPGQGLRLIYYSQIVNDFQKGDIAEGYSVSREKKESFPLTVTSAQKNPTAFYLCASSNRRLPRYTFGSGTRLTVV.

The chain combines TRBV28 with TRBJ2-3; D is unresolved. The germline V gene has CDR1 MDHEN and CDR2 SYDVKM. There are 11 residues in the CDR3. V was cut by 6 bases and J by 6 bases, with 7 bases left in between. The CDR3: CASSLLDTQYF. The CDR3 bases are TGTGCCAGCAGCCTACTGGATACGCAGTATTTT.

The genes are TRBV5-4 and TRBJ1-1; 8 positions agree with TRBD1. CDR3 length: 14 amino acids. Germline CDR1 and CDR2: SGHNT and YYREEE (reference sequence). DNA of the CDR3: TGTGTTACGACAGGGGCGACAATGAACACTGAAGCTTTCTTT. It encodes CVTTGATMNTEAFF.

This chain uses TRBV5-1 with TRBJ1-5, with 7 bases identical to TRBD1. The CDR3 length is 15 residues. Germline V CDR1 and CDR2: SGHRS, YFSETQ. The trim removed 0 bases at V and 3 bases at J, leaving 3 bases unmatched. The CDR3 here is CASSLVGGDNQPQHF. CDR3 DNA sequence: TGCGCCAGCAGCTTGGTAGGGGGCGACAATCAGCCCCAGCATTTT.

The V call is TRBV6-5, the J call TRBJ1-4, with TRBD1 as a possible D gene (5 bases). Germline V gives CDR1 MNHEY, CDR2 SVGAGI. V was pared by 7 bases and J by 1 base, with 10 bases between. This CDR3 region has 14 residues. In DNA form, the CDR3 reads TGTGCCAGCAATTTCGGGGGAACTAATGAAAAACTGTTTTTT. Translating it yields CASNFGGTNEKLFF.

The gene calls are TRBV30 and TRBJ1-2, with a weak D call TRBD1 (6 bases). Trimming took 1 base from V and 6 from J, leaving 15 bases between them. The germline CDR1 and CDR2 sequences are GTSNPN and SVGIG (reference sequence). CDR3 length: 14 residues. The CDR3 DNA is TGTGCCTGGAGTGCAAAAGTCAGGGGCGATGGCTACACCTTC. Protein product: CAWSAKVRGDGYTF.

The gene calls are TRBV6-1 and TRBJ2-1, with D hard to call. The CDR3 is made up of 16 amino acids. The germline V gene has CDR1 MNHNS and CDR2 SASEGT. V lost 3 bases and J lost 2, with 14 bases in between. The CDR3 sequence: CASSDPPQRAYNEQFF. CDR3 nucleotide sequence: TGTGCCAGCAGTGACCCCCCCCAGCGAGCCTACAATGAGCAGTTCTTC.

The chain is built from TRBV10-2 and TRBJ2-2; 10 nucleotides align to TRBD2. Germline-derived CDR1 and CDR2 are WSHSY and SAAADI. This CDR3 is 16 amino acids long. Trimming removed 3 bases from V and 7 bases from J; junction bases left unmatched: 8. The CDR3 loop is CASSDLLAGIHGELFF. The CDR3 bases are TGCGCCAGCAGTGATTTACTAGCGGGGATTCACGGGGAGCTGTTTTTT.